The rows below give T cell receptor beta chains drawn from one sample of a study of blood T cell repertoires in COVID-19. Generated by immunoSEQ multiplex PCR, the TCRdb table keeps only in-frame clones and is missing some. The data show fewer than 250,000 clones, with about 86% seen just once and 20% to 25% held by the top ten. Sequenced input: PBMCs or T cells enriched from blood (not recorded which). The source of these receptors is a middle-aged woman in a cohort exposed to, infected with or recovered from COVID-19 (not recorded which). Both conserved end residues are part of each CDR3. The D gene is left open where the match is weak. Size values are once, few and many counts, or a class for expanded clones, and some rows have none.

d_call	clone_size	j_call	v_call	cdr3_nt	cdr3_aa
NA	NA	TRBJ1-4	TRBV25-1	TGTGCCAGCATGCGACACGAAAAACTGTTTTTT	CASMRHEKLFF
TRBD1	NA	TRBJ1-2	TRBV5-1	TGCGCCAGCAGCTTGGAAACAGGGGGCGTTGATGGCTACACCTTC	CASSLETGGVDGYTF
TRBD1	NA	TRBJ1-4	TRBV6-5	TGTGCCAGCAGGGGGACGCAGGGGGTGTTTTTT	CASRGTQGVFF
TRBD2	NA	TRBJ2-1	TRBV9	TGTGCCAGCAGCGGGGGACTAGCGGACCCCAATGAGCAGTTCTTC	CASSGGLADPNEQFF
TRBD1	NA	TRBJ1-2	TRBV2	TGTGCCAGCAGTCCGGGACAGGGAACCTATGGCTACACCTTC	CASSPGQGTYGYTF
TRBD1	NA	TRBJ1-2	TRBV4-2	TGTGCCAGCAGCCCAGAGACAGGGGGCCAGTATGGCTACACCTTC	CASSPETGGQYGYTF
NA	NA	TRBJ1-6	TRBV7-2	TGTGCCAGCAGCTCTCGCCCAGCGGTCTATAATTCACCCCTCCACTTT	CASSSRPAVYNSPLHF
NA	few	TRBJ1-3	TRBV2	TGTGCCAGCAGTACCCCAGGGTACACCATATATTTT	CASSTPGYTIYF
NA	once	TRBJ2-2	TRBV4-2	TGTGCCAGCAGCCAAGATTCGGACTATCGCACCGGGGAGCTGTTTTTT	CASSQDSDYRTGELFF
NA	NA	TRBJ2-1	TRBV19	TGTGCCAGTAGTCCGAAAGGGGTCAATGAGCAGTTCTTC	CASSPKGVNEQFF
NA	NA	TRBJ1-5	TRBV6-5	TGTGCCAGCAGTTATAATAGCAATCAGCCCCAGCATTTT	CASSYNSNQPQHF
TRBD1	few	TRBJ1-2	TRBV9	TGTGCCAGCAGCGAAACAGGGGGCTCGGTTTATGGCTACACCTTC	CASSETGGSVYGYTF
NA	few	TRBJ1-6	TRBV27	TGTGCCAGCAGCCCAGTTGCCCCTACAGAGAGCCATTCACCCCTCCACTTT	CASSPVAPTESHSPLHF
TRBD1	NA	TRBJ1-1	TRBV6-2/TRBV6-3	TGTGCCAGCAGTCCCGGACAGGAGAATTGGTGGGCTTTCTTT	CASSPGQENWWAFF
NA	NA	TRBJ2-7	TRBV2	TGTGCCAGCAGTGAAGCAAAGACTATGCAGTACTTC	CASSEAKTMQYF
NA	NA	TRBJ2-3	TRBV27	TGTGCCAGCAGTTGGGGGACTTCCAACACAGATACGCAGTATTTT	CASSWGTSNTDTQYF
TRBD1	NA	TRBJ2-3	TRBV7-2	TGTGCCAGCAGCCTGGGGACAGTAGGCTCCGATACGCAGTATTTT	CASSLGTVGSDTQYF
NA	NA	TRBJ2-2	TRBV15	TGTGCCACCAGCACGGCGCTACTCGGGGGGCCGGGTACCGGGGAGCTGTTTTTT	CATSTALLGGPGTGELFF
TRBD1	once	TRBJ1-2	TRBV27	TGTGCCAGCAGTACATTAACAGGGGCCGCGGGCTATGGCTACACCTTC	CASSTLTGAAGYGYTF
NA	NA	TRBJ1-6	TRBV7-9	TGTGCCAGCAGTTCTTATTCACCCCTCCACTTT	CASSSYSPLHF
NA	once	TRBJ1-4	TRBV7-2	TGTGCCAGCAGCTTAAATGGCGGGAGGGGGAGGACTAATGAAAAACTGTTTTTT	CASSLNGGRGRTNEKLFF
TRBD2	NA	TRBJ2-1	TRBV6-5	TGTGCCAGCAGTTCGACTAGCGGGAGCCCGGAGTTCTTC	CASSSTSGSPEFF
NA	NA	TRBJ1-1	TRBV24-1	TGTGCCACCCAAGGACATTCGAACACTGAAGCTTTCTTT	CATQGHSNTEAFF
NA	NA	TRBJ2-5	TRBV21-1	TGTGCCAGCAGCTGGAGACGGCCTAAAGAGACCCAGTACTTC	CASSWRRPKETQYF
NA	NA	TRBJ1-1	TRBV7-8	TGTGCCAGCAGCTGGCTACGGGTCGACACTGAAGCTTTCTTT	CASSWLRVDTEAFF
NA	NA	TRBJ2-1	TRBV6-2/TRBV6-3	TGTGCCAGCAGTTCCCTACCGCGGAACAATGAGCAGTTCTTC	CASSSLPRNNEQFF
TRBD1	NA	TRBJ1-1	TRBV7-9	TGTGCCAGCAGCTTAGGGATTACAGGGGGAACTGAAGCTTTCTTT	CASSLGITGGTEAFF
TRBD1	NA	TRBJ2-2	TRBV6-5	TGTGCCAGCAGTACCGGGACAGGGCCCACCGGGGAGCTGTTTTTT	CASSTGTGPTGELFF
NA	NA	TRBJ2-2	TRBV15	TGTGCCACCAGCAGAGATAGTTACGGCGGGGAGCTGTTTTTT	CATSRDSYGGELFF
NA	NA	TRBJ1-2	TRBV7-2	TGTGCCAGCAGCTCGGCCTTTGACAGAACTTACTATGGCTACACCTTC	CASSSAFDRTYYGYTF
TRBD1	NA	TRBJ2-7	TRBV19	TGTGCCAGTAGTATAGATGGGGGACAGGGGGCCCTACGCGCCTACGAGCAGTACTTC	CASSIDGGQGALRAYEQYF
TRBD1	NA	TRBJ1-1	TRBV28	TGTGCCAGCAGTTACCGCCCGGGACAGAAGCTTGCCATGAACACTGAAGCTTTCTTT	CASSYRPGQKLAMNTEAFF
TRBD2	NA	TRBJ2-1	TRBV7-2	TGTGCCAGCAGCTTAGCCTCCGGCGGGAGGGATATTCTCCGGGTTGATAATGAGCAGTTCTTC	CASSLASGGRDILRVDNEQFF
TRBD1	NA	TRBJ2-3	TRBV27	TGTGCCAGCAGTTTGTTGGCAGGGGGCCTCACAGATACGCAGTATTTT	CASSLLAGGLTDTQYF
TRBD2	NA	TRBJ2-5	TRBV14	TGTGCCAGCAGCCAAGGCACTAGCGGGAGGAAAGAGACCCAGTACTTC	CASSQGTSGRKETQYF
NA	NA	TRBJ1-5	TRBV11-2	TGTGCCAGCAGCGCAGGGTGGGATCAGCCCCAGCATTTT	CASSAGWDQPQHF
NA	NA	TRBJ1-2	TRBV5-3	TGTGCCAGAAGCTCATGGACTCTCACTAACTATGGCTACACCTTC	CARSSWTLTNYGYTF
TRBD1	NA	TRBJ2-7	TRBV7-2	TGTGCCAGCAGAGACACAGGGACAGGGCGGGAGCAGTACTTC	CASRDTGTGREQYF
NA	NA	TRBJ2-5	TRBV12-3/TRBV12-4	TGTGCCAGCAGTTTTCACAGGGAAGAGACCCAGTACTTC	CASSFHREETQYF
NA	NA	TRBJ2-2	TRBV24-1	TGTGCCACCAGCGTCCCTTCGAACAGCGGGGAGCTGTTTTTT	CATSVPSNSGELFF
TRBD1	NA	TRBJ1-2	TRBV2	TGTGCCAGCAGTCCCCGACAGGGTCTAGGCTACACCTTC	CASSPRQGLGYTF
NA	NA	TRBJ2-7	TRBV18	TGTGCCAGCTCACTTAGTGGGGGGTTGGTGTCCTACGAGCAGTACTTC	CASSLSGGLVSYEQYF
TRBD1	NA	TRBJ2-4	TRBV9	TGTGCCAGCAGCGCAGCGACAGGGTATGACATTCAGTACTTC	CASSAATGYDIQYF
NA	NA	TRBJ1-5	TRBV5-6	TGTGCCAGCAGCTTGCGGTCGGCGGCCGATTATAGCAATCAGCCCCAGCATTTT	CASSLRSAADYSNQPQHF
NA	NA	TRBJ1-5	TRBV9	TGTGCCAGCAGCGTATTAGGGGATAGCAATCAGCCCCAGCATTTT	CASSVLGDSNQPQHF
TRBD1	NA	TRBJ2-3	TRBV19	TGTGCCAGTAGAGGCCAGGGGGATTACACAGATACGCAGTATTTT	CASRGQGDYTDTQYF
NA	NA	TRBJ2-7	TRBV2	TGTGCCAGCAGTGTACAGGGTATTTCCTACGAGCAGTACTTC	CASSVQGISYEQYF